This TCR beta chain stems from a study of cytomegalovirus exposure and HLA in healthy donors. This clone occurred once. V dropped 2 bases and J dropped 0 bases, with 15 bases sitting between them. Germline V lookup: CDR1 SGHRS, CDR2 YFSETQ. There are 18 residues in the CDR3. Primers for the PCR totalled 60 Vbeta and 13 Jbeta. TCRdb keeps only in-frame clones here, not all; method: immunoSEQ multiplex PCR. Of a few hundred thousand clones in the sample, 77% were seen once. The chain links TRBV5-1 to TRBJ2-6; possible D gene TRBD2, 6 bases. Specimen: PBMCs. This clonotype was obtained from a woman aged 60 to 75 in good health and CMV-seropositive. CDR3 coding DNA: TGCGCCAGCAGCTTTGGGGCCGCGGGATACTCTGGGGCCAACGTCCTGACTTTC. Translation gives CASSFGAAGYSGANVLTF.